This T cell receptor (beta chain) was observed in a study of T cells in Graves' hyperthyroidism and ophthalmopathy. There were TCR beta CDR3 regions amplified from RNA transcripts. The TCR CDR3 was amplified in a first-round RT-PCR using the HTBI primer set. TCRdb passed the multiplex PCR reads through MiXCR, listing each CDR3 protein once. This sample carries under 700,000 distinct CDR3 sequences, around 42% of them seen once, and the ten largest clones take nearly 8.5%. Diagnoses used clinical symptoms, serum thyroxine and TRAb, thyroid ultrasound and orbital computed tomography. The CDR3 consists of 14 residues. CDR1 is SGDLS, CDR2 YYNGEE, per germline. Trimming stripped 0 bases from V and 4 bases from J, with 8 bases between.

The sample comprised peripheral blood or thyroid tissue (not recorded which). The receptor's source is a woman in her late teens or twenties with Graves' hyperthyroidism. The gene calls are TRBV9 and TRBJ1-3; the D is unclear. CDR3 region: CASSVDGHGNTIYF. The CDR3 nucleotides are TGTGCCAGCAGCGTAGACGGGCACGGAAACACCATATATTTT.